Sequencing of this T cell receptor (beta chain) was carried out in a study of blood T cell repertoires in COVID-19. Background on the study: Acute and convalescent COVID-19 samples came from the United States, Italy and Spain. Nucleic acid was either cDNA or gDNA, and it came from T cells, B-cell-depleted T cells, or PBMCs.

Per the original methods: Using reference gene primer amplification, nucleated cell counts were estimated. The table came from immunoSEQ multiplex PCR; TCRdb's copy has only in-frame clones and leaves some out. The D gene and trimming were derived from the DNA, and the V and J assignments and clone size from that table. The sample includes some 180,000 clones, 65% to 90% seen only once; the top ten take 4% to 6.5%. The CDR3 loop spans 14 amino acids. CDR1 SGHDT and CDR2 YYEEEE come from the germline V gene. Deletions cut 0 bases from V and 2 bases from J, with 8 bases between. There are a few counts of this clone. The study recruited people aged roughly 18 to 100 years across around 23 US areas.

Sequencing input: PBMCs or T cells enriched from blood (not recorded which). The clonotype was recovered from a woman aged 60-75 years with acute COVID-19. J is TRBJ1-2 and V is TRBV5-6, with D perhaps TRBD1 (6 bases). For the CDR3, the DNA is TGTGCCAGCAGCTTGGGTCAGGGGAACTATGGCTACACCTTC. Protein: CASSLGQGNYGYTF.